These 23 T cell receptor beta chains were all obtained from the same sample, sequenced in a study of beta chain features in type 1 diabetes. Study conclusions and caveats: Type 1 diabetes patients had TCRB CDR3s that were shorter (moderately but significantly so) in all four CD4+ subsets.

The antigens of these receptors remain unknown. The study reverse transcribed the entire isolated RNA, so it sequenced expressed TCRB transcripts. Some clones are missing from TCRdb's copy, which holds only in-frame ones; the method was immunoSEQ multiplex PCR. Of 300,000 or so clones in the sample, roughly 14% were seen once. The sequenced sample was naive CD4+ T cells from blood. Every receptor here comes from a woman aged 18-35 years with type 1 diabetes.

The V and J genes are TRBV7-2 and TRBJ2-1, with a weak D call TRBD1 (5 bases). CDR3 length: 14 residues. CDR1 SGHTA and CDR2 FQGNSA come from the germline V gene. With 5 bases removed from V and 2 bases from J, the gap between germline ends came to 10 bases. The CDR3 reads CASSQDRTYNEQFF. Here the CDR3 DNA reads TGTGCCAGCAGCCAAGACAGAACCTACAATGAGCAGTTCTTC.

V gene TRBV6-5 combines with J gene TRBJ1-1; the D is unclear. Germline assignment: CDR1 MNHEY and CDR2 SVGAGI. Trimming removed 6 bases at V and 6 bases at J, with 17 bases between. This CDR3 region has 14 residues. This CDR3 is CASRELTGGAEAFF. CDR3 DNA sequence: TGTGCCAGCAGGGAATTGACTGGCGGGGCTGAAGCTTTCTTT.

V and J are TRBV29-1 and TRBJ2-3; a possible D gene is TRBD2 (7 bases). Germline assignment: CDR1 SQVTM and CDR2 ANQGSEA. The CDR3 totals 14 residues. V gave up 6 bases and J gave up 3 bases, with 16 bases separating them. The CDR3 region is CSVRGHGGTDTQYF. CDR3 nucleotide sequence: TGCAGCGTCCGGGGGCACGGGGGGACAGATACGCAGTATTTT.

This clone was seen a handful of times. The CDR3 DNA is TGCGCCAGCAGCGAGGGACAGGCGCGGGAGACCCAGTACTTC. Translated: CASSEGQARETQYF. The chain links TRBV5-1 to TRBJ2-5; 8 bases are a match to TRBD1. CDR3 length equals 14 residues. Germline lookup yields CDR1 SGHRS and CDR2 YFSETQ. The V gene end was trimmed by 4 bases and the J gene end by 5 bases; junction bases not matched to a gene: 7.

This clone was picked up a small number of times. V is TRBV5-4 and J is TRBJ1-2; D call uncertain. CDR3 length: 13 residues. Germline CDR1 SGHNT, CDR2 YYREEE (reference sequence). V was trimmed by 4 bases and J by 7 bases, leaving 14 bases between them. The CDR3 bases are TGTGCCAGCAGCACTGGAACAGTGGGTGGCTACACCTTC. Amino acid sequence: CASSTGTVGGYTF.

This clone was recorded only once. The gene calls are TRBV5-1 and TRBJ2-2; possible D gene TRBD2, 5 bases. The germline V gene encodes CDR1 SGHRS and CDR2 YFSETQ. The V gene lost 4 bases and the J gene lost 7 bases, with 14 bases spanning the gap. The CDR3 covers 14 residues. CDR3 DNA sequence: TGCGCCAGCAGCACCGGCCCCGAGGGCGGGGAGCTGTTTTTT. This encodes CASSTGPEGGELFF. The whole variable domain, remainder taken from reference TRBV5-1 and TRBJ2-2, is KAGVTQTPRYLIKTRGQQVTLSCSPISGHRSVSWYQQTPGQGLQFLFEYFSETQRNKGNFPGRFSGRQFSNSRSEMNVSTLELGDSALYLCASSTGPEGGELFFGEGSRLTVL.

This clone was observed a few times. The V and J genes are TRBV15 and TRBJ2-7; 12 bases map to TRBD2. Germline V gene data show CDR1 as LNHNV and CDR2 as YYDKDF (reference sequence). Trimming took 4 bases from V and 2 from J; bases not matched to a gene: 3. This CDR3 has 15 residues. The CDR3 spells CATSKLAGGTYEQYF. CDR3 bases: TGTGCCACCAGCAAGCTAGCGGGAGGGACCTACGAGCAGTACTTC.

This rearrangement joins TRBV7-2 to TRBJ2-1, with 8 bases lining up with TRBD1. Trimming took 2 bases from V and 4 from J; bases not matched to a gene: 4. Germline CDR1 is SGHTA and CDR2 is FQGNSA. The CDR3 totals 15 residues. The CDR3 DNA follows: TGTGCCAGCAGCTTACGCAGGGGGCTTTACAATGAGCAGTTCTTC. It yields the protein CASSLRRGLYNEQFF.

This clone has only a few counts. The gene calls are TRBV5-1 and TRBJ2-2, with D maybe TRBD1 (6 bases). This CDR3 contains 15 residues. Germline CDR1 and CDR2: SGHRS and YFSETQ. V was shortened by 2 bases and J by 4 bases, with 12 bases between the two germline ends. DNA for the CDR3: TGCGCCAGCAGCTTCCGGGACAAGTTCACCGGGGAGCTGTTTTTT. Translated, it gives CASSFRDKFTGELFF.

This clone was seen more than once but under ten times. This rearrangement joins TRBV7-9 to TRBJ2-1, with 15 bases matching TRBD2. The CDR3 totals 15 residues. J lost 8 bases, V lost 6 bases, and 5 bases had no gene match. Germline loops: CDR1 SEHNR, CDR2 FQNEAQ (reference sequence). This CDR3 reads CASSTGTSGRHEQFF. CDR3 coding DNA: TGTGCCAGCAGTACCGGGACTAGCGGGAGGCATGAGCAGTTCTTC.

This clone was recorded a few times. The chain is built from TRBV14 and TRBJ2-3, with a weak D call TRBD2 (5 bases). V lost 6 bases and J 2 bases, leaving 21 bases between the germline ends. The CDR3 loop spans 17 amino acids. Germline assignment: CDR1 SGHDN and CDR2 FVKESK. The CDR3 is CASSPRTGSHSTDTQYF. In nucleotides, the CDR3 is TGTGCCAGCAGTCCCCGCACGGGGTCCCACTCCACAGATACGCAGTATTTT.

The J gene is TRBJ1-2, the V gene TRBV7-9; D remains unclear. V dropped 1 base and J dropped 7 bases, with 13 bases sitting between them. CDR1 SEHNR and CDR2 FQNEAQ come from the germline V gene (reference sequence). This CDR3 region has 14 residues. CDR3 amino acids: CASSLDWESGGYTF. The CDR3, as DNA: TGTGCCAGCAGCTTAGACTGGGAGTCTGGTGGCTACACCTTC.

This clone was seen at least ten times. The chain joins TRBV29-1 to TRBJ2-6, with D hard to call. The CDR3 runs 14 residues. V shed 7 bases and J shed 0 bases, with 10 bases lying between them. Germline loops: CDR1 SQVTM, CDR2 ANQGSEA. The CDR3 DNA reads TGCAGCGCTACCCTAGGCTCTGGGGCCAACGTCCTGACTTTC. Protein sequence: CSATLGSGANVLTF.

This clone has just a few counts. The chain uses TRBV2 and TRBJ2-3, with 9 bases matching TRBD2. Germline CDR1 is SNHLY and CDR2 is FYNNEI. The trim removed 2 bases at V and 9 bases at J, leaving 0 bases unmatched. This CDR3 spans 12 amino acids. DNA of the CDR3: TGTGCCAGCAGTGAAAGCGGGAGGACGCAGTATTTT. Amino acids: CASSESGRTQYF.

This clone was counted only a few times. This chain joins TRBV7-3 and TRBJ2-1; 11 nucleotides align to TRBD2. The CDR3 loop spans 18 amino acids. V gave up 5 bases and J gave up 1 base; unmatched junction bases: 10. Germline V lookup: CDR1 SGHTA, CDR2 FQGTGA. The CDR3 reads CASSPDTLAGASYNEQFF. CDR3 DNA sequence: TGTGCCAGCAGCCCGGATACACTAGCGGGAGCGTCCTACAATGAGCAGTTCTTC. The full variable domain, in which reference TRBV7-3 and TRBJ2-1 provide the parts outside the CDR3, is GAGVSQTPSNKVTEKGKYVELRCDPISGHTALYWYRQSLGQGPEFLIYFQGTGAADDSGLPNDRFFAVRPEGSVSTLKIQRTERGDSAVYLCASSPDTLAGASYNEQFFGPGTRLTVL.

The rearrangement uses TRBV27 and TRBJ2-7, with D maybe TRBD2 (6 bases). Trimming left V 5 bases short and J 4 bases short, with 21 bases between. The CDR3 length is 16 residues. The germline V gene has CDR1 MNHEY and CDR2 SMNVEV (reference sequence). CDR3: CASSPGELLTVYEQYV. The CDR3 nucleotides are TGTGCCAGCAGTCCGGGGGAGTTACTCACCGTTTACGAGCAGTACGTC.

There are a few counts of this clone. As DNA, the CDR3 is TGTGCCAGCAGCTTAGACTCTGGGGCCGACTACGAGCAGTACTTC. Its translation is CASSLDSGADYEQYF. The V call is TRBV7-2, the J call TRBJ2-7, with D possibly matching TRBD1 (5 bases). This CDR3 is built from 15 residues. The V gene lost 1 base and the J gene lost 3 bases, with 13 bases spanning the gap. In germline, CDR1 is SGHTA, CDR2 FQGNSA.

This clone has just a few counts. The genes are TRBV5-4 and TRBJ1-2, with D tentatively TRBD1 (6 bases). This CDR3 has 17 amino acids. The germline gives CDR1 SGHNT, CDR2 YYREEE (reference sequence). V lost 3 bases, J lost 4 bases, and 22 bases lay in between. For the CDR3, the DNA is TGTGCCAGCAGCTCTCACAGGGTTCTCGGTTCAGGCTATGGCTACACCTTC. It is translated as CASSSHRVLGSGYGYTF.

A few counts support this clone. J is TRBJ2-1 and V is TRBV4-3; 8 bases are a match to TRBD2. This CDR3 is built from 15 residues. With V trimmed by 3 bases and J by 2 bases, 3 bases remained unmatched. CDR1 LGHNA and CDR2 YSLEER come from the germline V gene. This CDR3 is CASSHSGGPYNEQFF. DNA of the CDR3: TGCGCCAGCAGCCATTCGGGAGGGCCCTACAATGAGCAGTTCTTC.

V is TRBV4-2 and J is TRBJ2-7; 7 positions agree with TRBD1. The CDR3 consists of 15 residues. The J segment lost 0 bases and the V segment lost 2 bases, leaving 4 bases of the junction unmatched. CDR1 is LGHNA and CDR2 is YNFKEQ in the germline V gene. The CDR3 protein is CASSQQGVSSYEQYF. In DNA form, the CDR3 reads TGTGCCAGCAGCCAACAGGGGGTTTCCTCCTACGAGCAGTACTTC.

This clone was found a few times. The V call is TRBV29-1, the J call TRBJ2-5, with 11 bases fitting TRBD2. Germline V gene sequence: CDR1 SQVTM, CDR2 ANQGSEA. The CDR3 is 15 amino acids. The J segment lost 1 base and the V segment lost 4 bases, leaving 5 bases of the junction unmatched. For the CDR3, the DNA is TGCAGCGTTGCCGGGACTAGCGGAAGCCAAGAGACCCAGTACTTC. The encoded protein is CSVAGTSGSQETQYF.

This rearrangement joins TRBV11-2 to TRBJ1-4; D uncertain. The V end was cut by 2 bases, the J end by 12 bases, with 7 bases between. Germline V gives CDR1 SGHAT, CDR2 FQNNGV. This CDR3 spans 11 amino acids. The CDR3 DNA follows: TGTGCCAGCAGCTTATTGGCGGAACTGTTTTTT. It specifies CASSLLAELFF.

This clone was counted between two and nine times. This chain uses TRBV19 with TRBJ1-1; D perhaps matches TRBD1 (5 bases). Germline assignment: CDR1 LNHDA and CDR2 SQIVND (reference sequence). This CDR3 has 14 amino acids. Trimming pared 11 bases from V and 0 bases from J, leaving 16 bases between. In nucleotides, the CDR3 is TGTGCCCTTTGTTCCAGGGCTATGAACACTGAAGCTTTCTTT. As protein: CALCSRAMNTEAFF.